The 18 T cell receptor beta chains below were found in one sample sequenced in a study of blood T cell repertoires in COVID-19. Method: immunoSEQ multiplex PCR; TCRdb's copy keeps in-frame clones and lacks some. The sample includes about 140,000 clones, 88% seen only once; the top ten take roughly 1.4%. The specimen was peripheral blood. The receptors originated from a woman aged 60-75 years with acute or convalescent COVID-19.

The chain employs TRBV5-6 and TRBJ2-5; tentatively, D is TRBD1 (6 bases). Trimming took off 4 bases at V and 5 bases at J, with 21 bases between the two ends. The CDR3 runs 16 residues. The V gene's germline CDR1 is SGHDT and CDR2 YYEEEE. The CDR3, as DNA: TGTGCCAGCAGCCCAGGGGTAATGATCTCCGCGGAGACCCAGTACTTC. Encoded protein: CASSPGVMISAETQYF.

CDR3: CSVVGTGDYGYTF. Written as DNA, the CDR3 is TGCAGCGTTGTGGGGACAGGGGACTATGGCTACACCTTC. V is TRBV29-1 and J is TRBJ1-2, with 10 bases lining up with TRBD1. Germline loops: CDR1 SQVTM, CDR2 ANQGSEA. This CDR3 has 13 residues. V gave up 4 bases and J gave up 3 bases; unmatched junction bases: 2. Filled out from reference TRBV29-1 and TRBJ1-2, the complete variable domain reads SAVISQKPSRDICQRGTSLTIQCQVDSQVTMMFWYRQQPGQSLTLIATANQGSEATYESGFVIDKFPISRPNLTFSTLTVSNMSPEDSSIYLCSVVGTGDYGYTFGSGTRLTVV.

This clone was picked up one time. Other nucleotide sequences from this sample produce the same CDR3. This rearrangement joins TRBV7-9 to TRBJ1-1; 7 bases match TRBD1. V was pared by 5 bases and J by 3 bases, with 3 bases of the junction left unmatched. Germline CDR1 SEHNR, CDR2 FQNEAQ (reference sequence). The CDR3 consists of 13 residues. CDR3 in DNA: TGTGCCAGCAGCCGAACAGGGGACACTGAAGCTTTCTTT. Amino acid sequence: CASSRTGDTEAFF. The variable domain in full, completed from reference TRBV7-9 and TRBJ1-1, reads DTGVSQNPRHKITKRGQNVTFRCDPISEHNRLYWYRQTLGQGPEFLTYFQNEAQLEKSRLLSDRFSAERPKGSFSTLEIQRTEQGDSAMYLCASSRTGDTEAFFGQGTRLTVV.

V and J are TRBV28 and TRBJ2-7; 9 bases are shared with TRBD1. Germline CDR1 is MDHEN and CDR2 is SYDVKM. The length of the CDR3 is 15 residues. V shed 4 bases and J 4 bases; nucleotides not matched to a gene: 8. CDR3 nucleotide sequence: TGTGCCAGCAGTTCCGCTAGGACAGGGGCGTACGAGCAGTACTTC. It is translated as CASSSARTGAYEQYF.

The genes are TRBV7-3 and TRBJ2-2, with TRBD1 matching 7 bases. The V gene end was trimmed by 2 bases and the J gene end by 0 bases; junction bases not matched to a gene: 3. CDR3 length: 16 residues. The germline V gene has CDR1 SGHTA and CDR2 FQGTGA. CDR3 region: CASSLPTGSNTGELFF. CDR3 in DNA: TGTGCCAGCAGCTTACCGACAGGGTCGAACACCGGGGAGCTGTTTTTT.

The rearrangement joins TRBV15 to TRBJ1-5; TRBD1 might be the D (5 bases). Trimming pared 0 bases from V and 5 bases from J, leaving 8 bases between. The CDR3 is 14 residues long. Germline lookup yields CDR1 LNHNV and CDR2 YYDKDF (reference sequence). In nucleotides, the CDR3 is TGTGCCACCAGCAGAGATAAGGGGTATCAGCCCCAGCATTTT. Its translation: CATSRDKGYQPQHF.

The chain is built from TRBV9 and TRBJ2-5, with a tentative D call TRBD2 (7 bases). Trimming removed 0 bases at V and 5 bases at J, with 14 bases between. This CDR3 has 15 amino acids. Germline V gene lookup returns CDR1 SGDLS and CDR2 YYNGEE. DNA for the CDR3: TGTGCCAGCAGCGTAGCCGCGGGGGCAAGCGAGACCCAGTACTTC. It yields the protein CASSVAAGASETQYF.

This chain joins TRBV24-1 and TRBJ2-1; D is unclear. The germline V gene encodes CDR1 KGHDR and CDR2 SFDVKD. Trimming pared 9 bases from V and 0 bases from J, leaving 17 bases between. The CDR3 totals 16 residues. The CDR3 is CATAGFAASSYNEQFF. The CDR3, as DNA: TGTGCCACCGCCGGCTTTGCGGCCAGCTCCTACAATGAGCAGTTCTTC.

V is TRBV7-9 and J is TRBJ1-2, with 7 bases aligning to TRBD1. CDR1 is SEHNR, CDR2 FQNEAQ, per germline (reference sequence). The V gene end was trimmed by 5 bases and the J gene end by 3 bases; junction bases not matched to a gene: 6. The CDR3 totals 14 residues. Here the CDR3 reads CASSAGTVHYGYTF. The CDR3, as DNA: TGTGCCAGCAGCGCCGGGACAGTGCACTATGGCTACACCTTC.

CDR3 protein: CASSPRDRGLTSGNTIYF. The CDR3 coding sequence is TGTGCCAGCAGCCCGCGGGACAGGGGGCTTACCTCTGGAAACACCATATATTTT. V and J are TRBV4-2 and TRBJ1-3, with 12 bases that match TRBD1. The germline V gene has CDR1 LGHNA and CDR2 YNFKEQ. The CDR3 loop spans 18 amino acids. J lost 0 bases, V lost 4 bases, and 7 bases had no gene match.

The rearrangement links TRBV28 to TRBJ2-7, with D possibly matching TRBD2 (6 bases). CDR1 MDHEN and CDR2 SYDVKM come from the germline V gene. There are 13 residues in the CDR3. V lost 9 bases and J lost 0, with 12 bases in between. The CDR3 spells CASGGGHSYEQYF. The CDR3 region has the DNA TGTGCCAGTGGGGGAGGCCACTCCTACGAGCAGTACTTC.

DNA of the CDR3: TGTGCCAGCAGCTTAGGGCGGCTTAATGAAAAACTGTTTTTT. Its protein is CASSLGRLNEKLFF. J is TRBJ1-4 and V is TRBV7-8; no firm D call. The V gene's germline CDR1 is SGHVS and CDR2 FQNEAQ. This CDR3 comprises 14 residues. The V gene lost 1 base and the J gene lost 4 bases, with 7 bases spanning the gap.

The chain joins TRBV7-2 to TRBJ1-1; D perhaps matches TRBD1 (5 bases). Germline CDR1 reads SGHTA; CDR2 reads FQGNSA. CDR3 length: 13 amino acids. Trimming took 6 bases from V and 0 from J, leaving 8 bases between them. The CDR3 DNA reads TGTGCCAGCAGGACAGCCATGAACACTGAAGCTTTCTTT. Translation: CASRTAMNTEAFF.

This sequence joins TRBV10-3 and TRBJ1-5; D might be TRBD1 (5 bases). Trimming pared 6 bases from V and 5 bases from J, leaving 17 bases between. This CDR3 contains 15 residues. Germline V gene sequence: CDR1 ENHRY, CDR2 SYGVKD. The CDR3 DNA sequence: TGTGCCATCAGGAAGGATTCAGGGTTTGATCAGCCCCAGCATTTT. Protein sequence: CAIRKDSGFDQPQHF.

This chain joins TRBV28 and TRBJ2-1, with TRBD2 identical over 7 bases. The germline gives CDR1 MDHEN, CDR2 SYDVKM. The junction had 8 bases not matched to a gene; V was cut back by 2 bases and J by 10 bases. The CDR3 spans 14 residues. CDR3: CASSLQGQRGEQFF. CDR3 bases: TGTGCCAGCAGTTTACAAGGCCAGCGGGGAGAGCAGTTCTTC.

This clone was detected once. J is TRBJ1-3 and V is TRBV5-1; D is unresolved. Germline loops: CDR1 SGHRS, CDR2 YFSETQ. V was shortened by 1 base and J by 3 bases, with 8 bases between the two germline ends. This CDR3 contains 14 residues. The CDR3 loop reads CASSLMGSGNTIYF. The CDR3 coding sequence is TGCGCCAGCAGCTTGATGGGGAGTGGAAACACCATATATTTT.

V is TRBV30 and J is TRBJ1-4; 10 bases agree with TRBD1. Germline-derived CDR1 and CDR2 are GTSNPN and SVGIG (reference sequence). V dropped 1 base and J dropped 5; count of bases not matched to a gene: 4. The CDR3 runs 15 residues. CDR3: CAWSGLGQGNEKLFF. CDR3 nucleotides: TGTGCCTGGAGTGGATTGGGACAGGGGAATGAAAAACTGTTTTTT.

In its sample, this clone was seen a few times. This chain joins TRBV9 and TRBJ1-2, with 11 bases matching TRBD1. The germline V gene has CDR1 SGDLS and CDR2 YYNGEE. V was pared by 2 bases and J by 8 bases, with 2 bases of the junction left unmatched. The CDR3 runs to 13 residues. The CDR3 nucleotides read TGTGCCAGCAGCGTCCGGACAGGGGGCGGCTACACCTTC. This sequence encodes CASSVRTGGGYTF.